One and the same sample provided the 4 T cell receptor beta chains below, sequenced in a study of CD8+ T cells in alopecia areata. It was cDNA, reverse transcribed from extracted RNA, that served as the sequencing template. Only in-frame clones appear in the TCRdb table, and some are missing; sequencing was by immunoSEQ multiplex PCR. This repertoire shows about 130,000 clones, roughly 52% found once; its top ten account for approximately 16%. The treatment denotes: oral pan-JAK inhibitor, 5-10 mg twice daily. The source was CD8+ T cells sorted from blood, collected at week 4, from a patient treated with tofacitinib. Receptors originate from a human donor with alopecia areata.

The chain recombines TRBV6-5 with TRBJ2-1; 8 bases fit TRBD2. The CDR3 contains 14 residues. V dropped 5 bases and J dropped 3; count of bases not matched to a gene: 3. Per the germline V gene, CDR1 is MNHEY and CDR2 is SVGAGI. The CDR3 spells CASSLGGVYNEQFF. Here the CDR3 DNA reads TGTGCCAGCAGTCTCGGGGGGGTCTACAATGAGCAGTTCTTC.

This clone was seen only a few times. V usage is TRBV2 and J usage is TRBJ2-7, with unresolved D. CDR3 length equals 16 residues. In germline, CDR1 is SNHLY, CDR2 FYNNEI. With 7 bases removed from V and 0 bases from J, the gap between germline ends came to 19 bases. The chain's CDR3 is CASNQGLGFASYEQYF. CDR3 DNA: TGTGCCAGCAACCAAGGCTTGGGTTTTGCCTCCTACGAGCAGTACTTC.

The chain combines TRBV30 with TRBJ1-1, with 8 bases aligning to TRBD1. Germline CDR1 and CDR2: GTSNPN and SVGIG (reference sequence). The CDR3 runs 13 residues. V was pared by 5 bases and J by 4 bases, with 6 bases of the junction left unmatched. The CDR3 coding sequence is TGTGCCTGGGCGTCCGACAGGGGCACTGAAGCTTTCTTT. Translation gives CAWASDRGTEAFF.

Only a few counts were recorded for this clone. The rearrangement joins TRBV5-1 to TRBJ1-3, with D unresolved. Germline V CDR1 and CDR2: SGHRS, YFSETQ. This CDR3 is 12 amino acids long. With 7 bases removed from V and 3 bases from J, the gap between germline ends came to 8 bases. The CDR3 loop reads CASQGGGNTIYF. The CDR3 DNA reads TGCGCCAGCCAAGGAGGTGGAAACACCATATATTTT. Full variable domain (outside the CDR3, taken from reference TRBV5-1 and TRBJ1-3): KAGVTQTPRYLIKTRGQQVTLSCSPISGHRSVSWYQQTPGQGLQFLFEYFSETQRNKGNFPGRFSGRQFSNSRSEMNVSTLELGDSALYLCASQGGGNTIYFGEGSWLTVV.